This T cell receptor (beta chain) was captured by sequencing in a study of identical twins (dated by TCRdb to about 2016). Regarding the complete study: TCR alpha and beta repertoires from monozygotic twins, unrelated adults of various ages and cord blood were deep-sequenced to test whether fetal clonotypes persist. To rule out contamination, replicate twin experiments were performed at different times with different library preparation protocols. What the authors observed across the whole study: In monozygotic twins, recombination models systematically underestimated out-of-frame TCR alpha sharing, but the models matched the sharing seen between unrelated individuals. Out-of-frame TCR alpha sequences shared between twins showed an excess of low generation-probability sequences compared with coincidental sharing between unrelated individuals. Invariant T cells such as MAIT and iNKT could partly confound zero-insertion analyses, though diverse VJ usage argued against this for most clonotypes. Because the same donors could not be followed over many years, the conclusions relied on cross-sectional statistical analysis. Fewer insertions were carried by abundant cord blood beta clonotypes, a similar but weaker trend appeared in young adult naive repertoires, and no such trend appeared in memory repertoires. The excess sharing between twins in beta out-of-frame sequences was weaker because fewer shared sequences reduced the signal-to-noise ratio.

V and J are truncated by 3 bases and 3 bases respectively, leaving an intervening sequence of 15 bases. The CDR3 holds 15 amino acids from the cysteine to the phenylalanine. Left in the record is the CDR3 DNA by itself, 45 bases read in frame from the first base. This clonotype was counted between two and nine times. Its antigen target is currently unknown. Within one base of it there is no much larger clone, and no base qualities were kept. Every donor in the study was a healthy Caucasian. Three pairs of female monozygotic twins, all aged roughly 18 to 29 years, made up the twin cohort. Positive isolation kits from Invitrogen were used to isolate the CD4+ and CD8+ T cell populations. The method behind the library was 5' RACE. Sequencing took place on an Illumina HiSeq 2000. A universal primer binding site was added through template switching, and the final cDNA carried a unique molecular identifier so that TCR cDNA molecules could be counted accurately. Specific primers in the conserved constant-segment region were used to synthesize first-strand cDNA for TCR alpha and beta chains. To control for contamination, every cDNA library was double barcoded, receiving both a SMART-Mk sample barcode and Illumina barcodes. TruSeq adapter sequences along with Illumina sample barcodes were introduced in two successive PCR steps. Sequencing of the TCR alpha and beta cDNA libraries was done on the Illumina HiSeq platform using custom primers. Per the source publication's procedure: Unique molecular identifiers were extracted from raw reads with MiGEC, and CDR3 positions were determined with MiXCR. For each individual, recombination models were inferred using an EM algorithm with the repgenHMM and IGoR tools. The analysis of shared clonotypes was done with the tcR package in R, with sharing normalized by the product of cloneset sizes. Out-of-frame nonproductive sequences were analyzed to study raw recombination free of thymic and clonal selection effects. TCRdb passed the public sequencing reads through fastp at Q25 and MiXCR, retaining productive beta sequences. Each CDR3 protein appears once, grouped with its most common genes and DNA. These V and J calls originate from TCRdb's pipeline instead of the authors' own analysis. The sample data list 500,000 to 650,000 distinct CDR3 sequences, and about 22% of these were observed just once. The top ten clones comprise 0.48% of the sample.

These records were also assigned to another study, of yellow fever vaccine responses in identical twins. Taken from the second paper: The authors reported that the T cell response to vaccination in identical twins appeared partly convergent and partly personalized. Focusing on identical twins, the study followed the T cell clones that responded to the vaccine, and did so with precision.

The specimen was CD4+ T cells sorted from blood. The chain employs TRBV12-3 or TRBV12-4 and TRBJ2-7, with a tentative D gene TRBD2 over 7 matching bases. The receptor comes from a woman aged 18-35 years in good health. The nucleotides read TGTGCCAGCAGTTTTAAGAGGGAGGGGGGCTACGAGCAGTACTTC. This sequence encodes CASSFKREGGYEQYF.